Sequencing of this T cell receptor (beta chain) was carried out in a study of technical replicates of blood from a handful of donors. J was trimmed by 5 bases and V by 0 bases; bases with no gene match: 4. Germline V gives CDR1 LGHNA, CDR2 YNFKEQ. The CDR3 is made up of 14 amino acids. Data came from immunoSEQ multiplex PCR; TCRdb stores just in-frame clones and leaves some out. The repertoire holds about 97,000 clones, with approximately 96% as singletons. The sequenced sample consisted of T cells isolated from PBMCs. V and J are TRBV4-2 and TRBJ2-7; 7 bases are a match to TRBD2. The source is a human donor in good health. DNA for the CDR3: TGTGCCAGCAGCCAAGAGGCTAGCGGAAACGAGCAGTACTTC. Translation: CASSQEASGNEQYF.